Below are 11 T cell receptor beta chains sequenced from a single sample in a study of blood T cell repertoires in COVID-19. TCRdb's table, derived via immunoSEQ multiplex PCR, lists solely in-frame clones and lacks some. Altogether some 97,000 clones are present, 91% being singletons, with the ten largest covering 2.1%. What was sequenced was peripheral blood. These receptors all stem from a middle-aged man with active COVID-19.

The chain couples TRBV12-3 or TRBV12-4 to TRBJ2-3, with unresolved D. The length of the CDR3 is 13 residues. V lost 2 bases to trimming and J lost 3 bases, with 6 bases between them. CDR3 sequence reads: CASSLSETDTQYF. The CDR3 DNA is TGTGCCAGCAGTTTATCCGAGACAGATACGCAGTATTTT.

CDR3 region: CASSEEGPVSPLHF. The DNA of the CDR3 is TGTGCCAGCAGTGAAGAGGGGCCAGTCTCACCCCTCCACTTT. The chain carries TRBV6-1 and TRBJ1-6, with D possibly being TRBD1 (5 bases). Trimming pared 1 base from V and 10 bases from J, leaving 11 bases between. The CDR3 extends over 14 amino acids. Germline CDR1 and CDR2: MNHNS and SASEGT.

The V gene is TRBV10-2, the J gene TRBJ2-4; D unclear. The CDR3 is 12 residues long. Trimming pared 3 bases from V and 6 bases from J, leaving 6 bases between. Looked up from germline, CDR1 is WSHSY and CDR2 is SAAADI. The CDR3 DNA follows: TGCGCCAGCAGTGACCAGGCAAACATTCAGTACTTC. Its translation: CASSDQANIQYF.

This chain links TRBV5-1 with TRBJ1-6, with 9 bases fitting TRBD1. Trimming removed 4 bases from V and 5 bases from J; junction bases left unmatched: 7. The CDR3 consists of 16 residues. Per the germline V gene, CDR1 is SGHRS and CDR2 is YFSETQ. The CDR3 loop is CASSPPGQGNNSPLHF. The CDR3 coding sequence is TGCGCCAGCAGCCCGCCCGGACAGGGGAATAATTCACCCCTCCACTTT.

J is TRBJ2-1 and V is TRBV7-9; possible D gene TRBD1, 5 bases. Germline V CDR1 and CDR2: SEHNR, FQNEAQ (reference sequence). The V end lost 1 base, the J end lost 2 bases, and 9 bases lay between the germline ends. The CDR3 covers 15 residues. As DNA, the CDR3 is TGTGCCAGCAGCTTAGGACAGTCCACCTACAATGAGCAGTTCTTC. It translates to CASSLGQSTYNEQFF.

The rearrangement uses TRBV19 and TRBJ2-2, with 8 positions matching TRBD2. Germline assignment: CDR1 LNHDA and CDR2 SQIVND (reference sequence). V shed 7 bases, J shed 3 bases, and the junction held 4 bases outside the gene matches. This CDR3 has 14 residues. The CDR3 reads CASTTSGHTGELFF. For the CDR3, the DNA is TGTGCCAGTACCACTAGCGGCCACACCGGGGAGCTGTTTTTT.

This CDR3 is CASSLDRGGRSSYNEQFF. In DNA form, the CDR3 reads TGTGCCAGCAGCTTAGATCGGGGCGGGAGGAGCTCCTACAATGAGCAGTTCTTC. This chain connects TRBV11-2 to TRBJ2-1; 8 nucleotides align to TRBD2. The germline V gene has CDR1 SGHAT and CDR2 FQNNGV. V gave up 0 bases and J gave up 0 bases; unmatched junction bases: 7. CDR3 size: 18 residues.

CDR3 in DNA: TGTGCCAGCAGCTTAGGAATGGACATGGGAGCTTTCTTT. Translated, it gives CASSLGMDMGAFF. The chain combines TRBV13 with TRBJ1-1, with D perhaps TRBD1 (5 bases). Trimming took 0 bases from V and 10 from J, leaving 12 bases between them. This CDR3 has 13 residues. Germline lookup yields CDR1 PRHDT and CDR2 FYEKMQ (reference sequence).

CDR3 loop: CASSYRAYSYNEQFF. The DNA of the CDR3 is TGTGCCAGCAGTTACCGCGCGTACTCCTACAATGAGCAGTTCTTC. The chain uses TRBV6-5 and TRBJ2-1; D not resolved. The CDR3 loop spans 15 amino acids. V dropped 2 bases and J dropped 0 bases, with 8 bases sitting between them. Germline V gene data show CDR1 as MNHEY and CDR2 as SVGAGI.

The V and J genes are TRBV5-1 and TRBJ1-2, with 7 bases that match TRBD1. This CDR3 has 13 amino acids. CDR1 and CDR2 from the germline V gene are SGHRS and YFSETQ. The V gene end was trimmed by 5 bases and the J gene end by 8 bases; junction bases not matched to a gene: 9. CDR3 protein: CASSLLQGGGYTF. The CDR3 nucleotides read TGCGCCAGCAGTTTGCTCCAGGGGGGAGGCTACACCTTC.

This sequence joins TRBV5-6 and TRBJ2-7, with TRBD1 identical over 12 bases. CDR3 length equals 19 residues. Looked up from germline, CDR1 is SGHDT and CDR2 is YYEEEE. V was pared by 4 bases and J by 3 bases, with 17 bases of the junction left unmatched. CDR3 amino acids: CASSPAWDRGRSRNYEQYV. CDR3 nucleotides: TGTGCCAGCAGCCCGGCTTGGGACAGGGGGCGATCGCGGAACTACGAGCAGTACGTC.